This entry features one TCR beta chain sequence. The target antigen is unknown. The CDR3 covers 14 residues. Germline assignment: CDR1 GTSNPN and CDR2 SVGIG (reference sequence). The germline V and J ends were trimmed by 4 bases and 4 bases, with 16 bases remaining between them. The data derive from a study of OX40 agonist ivuxolimab in advanced cancers. Study as a whole: Patients treated during dose escalation were battling hepatocellular carcinoma, melanoma, renal cell or head and neck cancer. A partial response was reached by three patients: one with hepatocellular carcinoma and two with cutaneous melanoma.

Blood specimens came from baseline, cycle 4 day 1, and cycle 7 day 1. Using immunoSEQ multiplex PCR, the repertoire was profiled, and TCRdb retains in-frame clones only, with some absent. This table holds about 46,000 clones, about four fifths found once. General study points: Expanded clones belonging to CD8+ T cells outnumbered, on average, those of CD4+.

V and J are TRBV30 and TRBJ1-2; TRBD1 is a possible D gene (6 bases). The source material was CD4+ or CD8+ T cells sorted from blood, sampled in a trial of the OX40 agonist ivuxolimab. The TCR comes from an adult with an advanced solid tumor such as melanoma, head and neck, liver or kidney cancer. The CDR3: CAWTLGGLSYGYTF. The CDR3 region has the DNA TGTGCCTGGACCCTAGGGGGGTTGAGCTATGGCTACACCTTC.